The source of this T cell receptor (beta chain) is a study of blood T cell repertoires in COVID-19 (dated by TCRdb to between 2020 and 2021). Broadly, across the study: The collaborator samples originated in the United States, Italy and Spain and spanned the acute and convalescent phases of COVID-19. Deeply sampled blood TCRbeta repertoires from subjects exposed to, actively infected with, or recovered from COVID-19 were included in the dataset. The sample metadata nearly always contained a de-identified subject ID, COVID-19 status, age in years and sex. The prospective study material was composed of cDNA or gDNA derived from T cells, B-cell-depleted T cells, or PBMCs. The repertoires were made available in a free public database intended to serve as a resource for research on the immune response to SARS-CoV-2. Samples were obtained from the ongoing ImmuneRACE study (first 160 participants) and from about 1,300 subjects provided by 6 global collaborators. Where available, HLA class I and class II types were obtained from metadata supplied by the sample provider rather than from assay-based typing. Study-wide conclusions, independent of this receptor: Clinical and demographic metadata were provided uncurated, with the amount varying by source and participant.

CDR1 is given as SEHNR and CDR2 as FQNEAQ, both from the germline V gene (reference sequence). A distance of 14 bases separates the germline ends of V and J, which lose 5 bases and 4 bases respectively. Including the terminal cysteine and phenylalanine, the CDR3 comprises 14 residues. Of all the DNA, just the CDR3 is kept, 42 bases in frame from base 1. Collaborating institutions collected whole blood in K2EDTA tubes following their own protocols. For TCRbeta analysis, collaborator samples were shipped as frozen whole blood, as isolated PBMCs, or as DNA extracted from either sample type. TCRbeta CDR3 regions were amplified from genomic DNA by means of the immunoSEQ Assay, a bias-controlled multiplex PCR. The study's own analysis went as follows. The number of nucleated cells in each sample was estimated from the amplification of reference gene primers within the assay. To quantify the absolute abundance of each unique TCRbeta CDR3 rearrangement, sequence reads were collapsed and filtered. Productive Simpson clonality was computed per sample as the square root of Simpson's diversity index over productive rearrangements. TCRdb obtained this table from immuneACCESS and retained in-frame rearrangements with V and J assigned. These tables miss some clones; where compared with another copy, unresolved V genes account for less than half of the shortfall, and the remainder is unexplained. The V and J calls and the clone size are those of that table, but D and trimming were determined from the DNA. Across this sample there are roughly 91,000 clones, with roughly 84% seen only once. Under 2% of the sample is taken by the ten largest.

This clone was recorded only once. What antigen it recognizes has not been identified. Base qualities were left out, and no much larger clone turns up one base away. This TCR was recovered from a man between 70 and 80 years old with active or convalescent COVID-19. The sample comprised peripheral blood. The chain uses TRBV7-9 and TRBJ1-1; possibly the D gene is TRBD1, per 6 matching bases. In nucleotides, the sequence is TGTGCCAGCAGCCCTCCAGGGGTCGGCACTGAAGCTTTCTTT. It specifies CASSPPGVGTEAFF.